The 4 T cell receptor beta chains listed next were all sequenced from one sample in a study of blood T cells in healthy people across ages. A J-beta primer mix and a sample-barcoded 5' primer were used in a second PCR of about 7 to 12 cycles. TCRdb recomputed calls from the 5' RACE reads with MiXCR, one row per CDR3 protein. The table has 1.5 million to 2 million distinct CDR3 sequences, about two fifths seen once; the top ten hold more than 20%. Sequenced: blood. These receptors originate from a human donor in good health.

This clonotype was found a few times. CDR3 bases: TGTGCCAGCAGCTTAGGAGGAACAGGGGGGATCTATGGCTACACCTTC. This encodes CASSLGGTGGIYGYTF. The chain uses TRBV7-2 and TRBJ1-2; 8 bases align to TRBD1. This CDR3 is 16 amino acids long. Trimming cost V 1 base and J 4 bases; bases outside gene matches: 8. Germline V CDR1 and CDR2: SGHTA, FQGNSA.

A few counts support this clonotype. V and J are TRBV29-1 and TRBJ1-1; D call uncertain. Trimming took off 6 bases at V and 3 bases at J, with 14 bases between the two ends. The CDR3 is 13 amino acids. From germline, CDR1 is SQVTM and CDR2 ANQGSEA. DNA of the CDR3: TGCAGCGTCGCTTCCTGGGGTGACACTGAAGCTTTCTTT. Its translation is CSVASWGDTEAFF.

In its sample, this clonotype was seen a few times. The rearrangement links TRBV4-1 to TRBJ1-2; 8 bases align to TRBD1. The germline CDR1 and CDR2 sequences are MGHRA and YSYEKL. The junction had 7 bases not matched to a gene; V was cut back by 4 bases and J by 3 bases. The CDR3 consists of 15 residues. CDR3 protein: CASSPRPGGDYGYTF. The CDR3 coding sequence is TGCGCCAGCAGCCCGAGGCCAGGGGGCGACTATGGCTACACCTTC.

The V and J genes are TRBV6-4 and TRBJ2-4; no clear D gene. CDR3 size: 8 residues. With 7 bases removed from V and 13 bases from J, the gap between germline ends came to 5 bases. Germline assignment: CDR1 MRHNA and CDR2 SNTAGT. CDR3 protein: CASNGQYF. CDR3 coding DNA: TGTGCCAGCAATGGGCAGTACTTC.